One sample yielded the 15 T cell receptor beta chains listed below, sequenced in a study of shared clonotypes between healthy human individuals. Here immunoSEQ multiplex PCR was the method, and the copy in TCRdb shows in-frame clones only, minus some. The table includes 2,500,000 or so clones, over 85% detected once. The sample taken for sequencing was naive CD4+ T cells from PBMCs. Documented subset: CD45RA+ positively selected. The source is a man between 18 and 35 years old in good health. Some clones in this sample may be carry-over from other donors' samples.

The rearrangement uses TRBV7-2 and TRBJ1-2, with D possibly TRBD1 on 6 matching bases. CDR1 is SGHTA, CDR2 FQGNSA, per germline. CDR3 size: 14 residues. V was pared by 5 bases and J by 5 bases, with 15 bases between. The CDR3 DNA is TGTGCCAGCAGCCAGGGGTTGTGGTTATATGGCTACACCTTC. This gives the protein CASSQGLWLYGYTF.

Concerning this clone itself: Other DNA sequences in the same sample also yield this CDR3. The rearrangement joins TRBV18 to TRBJ1-5; TRBD1 aligns across 8 bases. The CDR3 is 16 residues long. The V gene's germline CDR1 is KGHSH and CDR2 LQKENI. With V trimmed by 2 bases and J by 7 bases, 10 bases remained unmatched. In nucleotides, the CDR3 is TGTGCCAGCTCACCAGGACAGGGTGGTTCCGGGCAGCCCCAGCATTTT. It codes for CASSPGQGGSGQPQHF.

This rearrangement joins TRBV2 to TRBJ1-2; perhaps TRBD1 as D (6 bases). The germline V gene has CDR1 SNHLY and CDR2 FYNNEI. The length of the CDR3 is 13 residues. V was pared by 11 bases and J by 3 bases, with 16 bases between. The CDR3 coding sequence is TGTGCCGGGAGGACAGACGGTGACTATGGCTACACCTTC. Its protein is CAGRTDGDYGYTF.

The chain has TRBV5-1 and TRBJ2-3; a possible D gene is TRBD2 (5 bases). Germline CDR1 and CDR2: SGHRS and YFSETQ. The CDR3 runs 15 residues. V dropped 0 bases and J dropped 0 bases, with 8 bases sitting between them. The chain's CDR3 is CASSLEPGSTDTQYF. Here the CDR3 DNA reads TGCGCCAGCAGCTTGGAACCGGGGAGCACAGATACGCAGTATTTT.

The V and J genes are TRBV7-9 and TRBJ2-7; the D call may be TRBD1 or TRBD2 (5 bases each). V was clipped by 10 bases and J by 2 bases, with 18 bases between them. CDR3 length: 14 residues. Germline V lookup: CDR1 SEHNR, CDR2 FQNEAQ (reference sequence). The CDR3 is CAIPSRDAAYEQYF. DNA of the CDR3: TGTGCCATCCCCTCCCGGGACGCAGCCTACGAGCAGTACTTC. The whole variable domain, filled in from reference TRBV7-9 and TRBJ2-7, reads DTGVSQNPRHKITKRGQNVTFRCDPISEHNRLYWYRQTLGQGPEFLTYFQNEAQLEKSRLLSDRFSAERPKGSFSTLEIQRTEQGDSAMYLCAIPSRDAAYEQYFGPGTRLTVT.

The V gene is TRBV18, the J gene TRBJ2-7, with a tentative D call TRBD1 (5 bases). V shed 6 bases and J shed 5 bases, with 14 bases lying between them. This CDR3 spans 13 amino acids. Germline CDR1 reads KGHSH; CDR2 reads LQKENI. In nucleotides, the CDR3 is TGTGCCAGCTCCCCGGACATAATCAACGAGCAGTACTTC. This codes for CASSPDIINEQYF.

This chain uses TRBV27 with TRBJ1-4; D is unclear. With 7 bases removed from V and 1 base from J, the gap between germline ends came to 22 bases. Germline loops: CDR1 MNHEY, CDR2 SMNVEV (reference sequence). This CDR3 has 18 amino acids. The CDR3 nucleotides are TGTGCCAGCACACGGCGAGGGTCGGCGGAGGGAACTAATGAAAAACTGTTTTTT. Encoded protein: CASTRRGSAEGTNEKLFF. Using reference TRBV27 and TRBJ1-4 for the parts outside the CDR3, the full variable domain is EAQVTQNPRYLITVTGKKLTVTCSQNMNHEYMSWYRQDPGLGLRQIYYSMNVEVTDKGDVPEGYKVSRKEKRNFPLILESPSPNQTSLYFCASTRRGSAEGTNEKLFFGSGTQLSVL.

Written as DNA, the CDR3 is TGTGCCAGCAGCTTCGGGCAGGGACAATATAGCAATCAGCCCCAGCATTTT. Its protein is CASSFGQGQYSNQPQHF. The genes are TRBV7-9 and TRBJ1-5; D may be TRBD1 (6 bases). The V end was cut by 3 bases, the J end by 0 bases, with 15 bases between. The CDR3 contains 17 residues. Germline-derived CDR1 and CDR2 are SEHNR and FQNEAQ (reference sequence).

As regards this clone: This CDR3 is also generated by other DNA sequences in the sample. The chain employs TRBV19 and TRBJ2-7; no clear D. The CDR3 is 13 amino acids. V was shortened by 3 bases and J by 0 bases, with 6 bases between the two germline ends. Germline V gene data show CDR1 as LNHDA and CDR2 as SQIVND (reference sequence). CDR3 sequence (DNA): TGTGCCAGTAGTATCGGCAGCTCCTACGAGCAGTACTTC. Encoded protein: CASSIGSSYEQYF. The whole variable domain, filled in from reference TRBV19 and TRBJ2-7, reads DGGITQSPKYLFRKEGQNVTLSCEQNLNHDAMYWYRQDPGQGLRLIYYSQIVNDFQKGDIAEGYSVSREKKESFPLTVTSAQKNPTAFYLCASSIGSSYEQYFGPGTRLTVT.

This chain joins TRBV7-9 and TRBJ1-4; D unclear. CDR3 length: 15 residues. Per germline, CDR1 SEHNR and CDR2 FQNEAQ (reference sequence). V lost 4 bases and J 5 bases, leaving 14 bases between the germline ends. The CDR3, as DNA: TGTGCCAGCAGCTGGACCGGGCCAGTAAATGAAAAACTGTTTTTT. It is translated as CASSWTGPVNEKLFF.

This chain connects TRBV28 to TRBJ2-6; 8 nucleotides align to TRBD2. CDR3 length equals 16 residues. Germline V CDR1 and CDR2: MDHEN, SYDVKM. V shed 5 bases, J shed 0 bases, and the junction held 3 bases outside the gene matches. CDR3 sequence reads: CASSIAGSSGANVLTF. The CDR3 DNA reads TGTGCCAGCAGTATAGCGGGAAGCTCTGGGGCCAACGTCCTGACTTTC.

A single count supports this clone. V usage is TRBV7-2 and J usage is TRBJ2-5, with TRBD2 as a possible D gene (5 bases). The V gene lost 1 base and the J gene lost 5 bases, with 14 bases spanning the gap. CDR1 is SGHTA and CDR2 is FQGNSA in the germline V gene. The CDR3 totals 15 residues. Here the CDR3 reads CASSLVPGIRETQYF. The CDR3 DNA reads as TGTGCCAGCAGCTTAGTCCCCGGGATTAGGGAGACCCAGTACTTC.

This chain links TRBV27 with TRBJ2-7; possibly TRBD1 for D (6 bases). CDR3 length equals 14 residues. Trimming took 4 bases from V and 2 from J, leaving 12 bases between them. Looked up from germline, CDR1 is MNHEY and CDR2 is SMNVEV (reference sequence). The CDR3, as DNA: TGTGCCAGCAGTTCTATTGACAGGACCTACGAGCAGTACTTC. This translates into CASSSIDRTYEQYF.

This chain connects TRBV19 to TRBJ1-5; tentatively, D is TRBD1 (5 bases). The V gene lost 3 bases and the J gene lost 1 base, with 13 bases spanning the gap. Per the germline V gene, CDR1 is LNHDA and CDR2 is SQIVND (reference sequence). The CDR3 consists of 16 residues. The CDR3 DNA reads as TGTGCCAGTAGTATTGGGAGTTGGGGGAGCAATCAGCCCCAGCATTTT. This sequence encodes CASSIGSWGSNQPQHF.

Written as DNA, the CDR3 is TGCGCCAGCAGCTTGTGGGCTAGCGGGAGCTCCTACAATGAGCAGTTCTTC. Amino acids: CASSLWASGSSYNEQFF. The chain uses TRBV5-1 and TRBJ2-1; TRBD2 matches 10 bases. V dropped 1 base and J dropped 0; count of bases not matched to a gene: 4. Per germline, CDR1 SGHRS and CDR2 YFSETQ. The CDR3 loop spans 17 amino acids.